This TCR beta chain was profiled in a study of cytomegalovirus exposure and HLA in healthy donors. Whole-study results and caveats: There were a few CMV-associated chains whose specificity for CMV antigens was confirmed in vitro. One later analysis, an examination of the roughly 110 validation repertoires, found that first-cohort TCR clusters tended to co-occur in them.

About this clone itself: What it binds is unknown.

The data were produced by immunoSEQ multiplex PCR, yet TCRdb's version contains in-frame clones alone and is incomplete. The table includes 280,000 or so clones, 70% to 90% detected once. The CDR3 is 12 amino acids. Per the germline V gene, CDR1 is MNHNS and CDR2 is SASEGT. The donors were in the approximately 120-subject validation cohort; that cohort was separate from the approximately 670-subject first cohort. This chain uses TRBV6-1 with TRBJ1-2, with D maybe TRBD1 (6 bases). The sequence was collected from a woman between 18 and 29 years old in good health and CMV-seronegative. Sample: PBMCs. In nucleotides, the CDR3 is TGTGTCGAGAACAGGGAGACCTATGGCTACACCTTC. Encoded protein: CVENRETYGYTF.